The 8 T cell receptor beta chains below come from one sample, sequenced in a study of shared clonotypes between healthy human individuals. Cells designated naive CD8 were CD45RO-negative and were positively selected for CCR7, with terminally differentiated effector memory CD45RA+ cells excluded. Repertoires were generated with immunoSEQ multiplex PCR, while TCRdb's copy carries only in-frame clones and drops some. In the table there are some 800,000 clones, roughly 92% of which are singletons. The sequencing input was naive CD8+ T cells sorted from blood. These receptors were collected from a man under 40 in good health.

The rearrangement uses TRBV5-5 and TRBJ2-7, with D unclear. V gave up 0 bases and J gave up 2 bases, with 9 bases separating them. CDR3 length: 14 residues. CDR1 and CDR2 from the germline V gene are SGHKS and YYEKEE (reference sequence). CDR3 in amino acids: CASSLGDAAYEQYF. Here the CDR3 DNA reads TGTGCCAGCAGCTTGGGGGATGCCGCCTACGAGCAGTACTTC.

The CDR3 loop is CASSLGSSGRYETQYF. The CDR3 DNA sequence: TGTGCCAGCAGCTTAGGGAGTAGCGGGAGGTATGAGACCCAGTACTTC. The chain joins TRBV7-2 to TRBJ2-5; 10 nucleotides match TRBD2. The CDR3 loop spans 16 amino acids. Looked up from germline, CDR1 is SGHTA and CDR2 is FQGNSA. V dropped 1 base and J dropped 5; count of bases not matched to a gene: 7.

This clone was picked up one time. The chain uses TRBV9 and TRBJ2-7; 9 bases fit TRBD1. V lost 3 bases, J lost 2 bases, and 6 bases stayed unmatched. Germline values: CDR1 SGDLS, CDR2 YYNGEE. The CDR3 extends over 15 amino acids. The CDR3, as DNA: TGTGCCAGCAGCGGGGGGGACAGGGAGCCCTACGAGCAGTACTTC. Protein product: CASSGGDREPYEQYF.

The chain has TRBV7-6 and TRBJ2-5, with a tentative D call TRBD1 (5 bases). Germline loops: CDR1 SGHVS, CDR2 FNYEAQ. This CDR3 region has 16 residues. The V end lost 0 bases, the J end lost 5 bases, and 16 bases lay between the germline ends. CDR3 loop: CASSLAPAGPGETQYF. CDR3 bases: TGTGCCAGCAGCTTAGCGCCTGCAGGGCCCGGGGAGACCCAGTACTTC.

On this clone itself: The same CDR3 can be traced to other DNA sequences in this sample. The CDR3 spells CASSFSGTEFGYTF. DNA for the CDR3: TGTGCCAGCAGTTTCTCCGGGACAGAGTTTGGCTACACCTTC. The V call is TRBV27, the J call TRBJ1-2; 7 bases align to TRBD1. The CDR3 has 14 amino acids. Germline loops: CDR1 MNHEY, CDR2 SMNVEV (reference sequence). Unmatched junction bases numbered 8, after V lost 3 bases and J lost 7 bases.

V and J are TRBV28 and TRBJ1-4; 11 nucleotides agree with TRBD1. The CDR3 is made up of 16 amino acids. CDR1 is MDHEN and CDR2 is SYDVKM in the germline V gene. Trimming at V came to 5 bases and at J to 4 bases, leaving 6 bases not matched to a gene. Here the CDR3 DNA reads TGTGCCAGCAGTCCCGGGACAGGGGGAAATAATGAAAAACTGTTTTTT. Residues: CASSPGTGGNNEKLFF.

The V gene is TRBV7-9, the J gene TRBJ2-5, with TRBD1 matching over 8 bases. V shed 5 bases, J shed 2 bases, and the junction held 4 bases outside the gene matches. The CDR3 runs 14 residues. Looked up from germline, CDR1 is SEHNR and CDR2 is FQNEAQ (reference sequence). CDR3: CASSLTGEQETQYF. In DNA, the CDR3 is TGTGCCAGCAGCCTGACAGGGGAGCAAGAGACCCAGTACTTC. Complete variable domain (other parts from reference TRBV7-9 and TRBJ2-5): DTGVSQNPRHKITKRGQNVTFRCDPISEHNRLYWYRQTLGQGPEFLTYFQNEAQLEKSRLLSDRFSAERPKGSFSTLEIQRTEQGDSAMYLCASSLTGEQETQYFGPGTRLLVL.

The CDR3 reads CASSQGAWEDEQYF. The CDR3 DNA follows: TGCGCCAGCAGCCAAGGGGCCTGGGAGGACGAGCAGTACTTC. V and J are TRBV4-1 and TRBJ2-7, with D possibly matching TRBD2 (6 bases). Germline CDR1 reads MGHRA; CDR2 reads YSYEKL. V was pared by 1 base and J by 5 bases, with 12 bases between. The CDR3 contains 14 residues.